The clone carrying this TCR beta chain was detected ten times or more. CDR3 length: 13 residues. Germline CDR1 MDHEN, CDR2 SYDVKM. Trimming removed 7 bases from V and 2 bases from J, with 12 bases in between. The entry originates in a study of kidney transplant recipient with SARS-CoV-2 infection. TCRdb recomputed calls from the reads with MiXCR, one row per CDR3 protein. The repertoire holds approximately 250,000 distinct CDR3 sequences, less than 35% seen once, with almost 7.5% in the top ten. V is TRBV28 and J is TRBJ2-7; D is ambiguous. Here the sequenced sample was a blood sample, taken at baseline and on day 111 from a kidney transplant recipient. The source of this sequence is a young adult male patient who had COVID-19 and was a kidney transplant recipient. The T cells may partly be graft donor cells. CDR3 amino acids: CASTLTGPYEQYF. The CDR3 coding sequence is TGTGCCAGCACCCTGACCGGCCCCTACGAGCAGTACTTC.